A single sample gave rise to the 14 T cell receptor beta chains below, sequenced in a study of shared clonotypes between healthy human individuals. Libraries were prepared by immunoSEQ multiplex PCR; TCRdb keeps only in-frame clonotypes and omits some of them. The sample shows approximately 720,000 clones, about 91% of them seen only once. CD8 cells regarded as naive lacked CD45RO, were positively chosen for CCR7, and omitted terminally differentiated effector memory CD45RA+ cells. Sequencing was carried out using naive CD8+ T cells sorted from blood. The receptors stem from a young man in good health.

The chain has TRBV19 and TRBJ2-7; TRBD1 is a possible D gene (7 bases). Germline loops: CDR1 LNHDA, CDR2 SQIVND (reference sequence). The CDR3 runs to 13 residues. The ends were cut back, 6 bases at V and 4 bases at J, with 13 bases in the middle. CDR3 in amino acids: CASSLTGTYEQYF. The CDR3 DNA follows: TGTGCCAGTAGCTTGACAGGGACTTACGAGCAGTACTTC.

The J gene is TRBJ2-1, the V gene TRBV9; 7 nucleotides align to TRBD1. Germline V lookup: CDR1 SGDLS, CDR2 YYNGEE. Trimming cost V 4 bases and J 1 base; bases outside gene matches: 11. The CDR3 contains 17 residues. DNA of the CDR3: TGTGCCAGCAGCCGAAATGGACAGGACCCTTCCTACAATGAGCAGTTCTTC. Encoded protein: CASSRNGQDPSYNEQFF. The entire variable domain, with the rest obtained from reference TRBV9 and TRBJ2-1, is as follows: DSGVTQTPKHLITATGQRVTLRCSPRSGDLSVYWYQQSLDQGLQFLIQYYNGEERAKGNILERFSAQQFPDLHSELNLSSLELGDSALYFCASSRNGQDPSYNEQFFGPGTRLTVL.

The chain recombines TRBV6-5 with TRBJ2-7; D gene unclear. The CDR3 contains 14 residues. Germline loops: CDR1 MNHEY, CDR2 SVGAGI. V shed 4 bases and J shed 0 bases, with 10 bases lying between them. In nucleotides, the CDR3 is TGTGCCAGCAGTTGGGGTCGCAGCTCCTACGAGCAGTACTTC. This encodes CASSWGRSSYEQYF.

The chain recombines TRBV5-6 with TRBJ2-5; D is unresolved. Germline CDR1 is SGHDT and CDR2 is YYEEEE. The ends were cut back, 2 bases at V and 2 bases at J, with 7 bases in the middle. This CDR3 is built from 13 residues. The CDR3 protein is CASSLRQQETQYF. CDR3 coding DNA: TGTGCCAGCAGCTTACGTCAGCAAGAGACCCAGTACTTC.

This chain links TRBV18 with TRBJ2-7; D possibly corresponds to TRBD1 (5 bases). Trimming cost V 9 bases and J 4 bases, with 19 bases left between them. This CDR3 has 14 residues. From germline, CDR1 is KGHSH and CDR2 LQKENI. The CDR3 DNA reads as TGTGCCAGTAGACTTGGGGCCCCGGATTACGAGCAGTACTTC. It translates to CASRLGAPDYEQYF.

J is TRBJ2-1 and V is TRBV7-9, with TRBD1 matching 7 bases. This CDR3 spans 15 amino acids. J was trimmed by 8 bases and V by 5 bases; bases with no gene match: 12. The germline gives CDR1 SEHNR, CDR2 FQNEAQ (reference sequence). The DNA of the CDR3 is TGTGCCAGCAGCCCGCCAGGGGGAAAAGCCGATGAGCAGTTCTTC. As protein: CASSPPGGKADEQFF.

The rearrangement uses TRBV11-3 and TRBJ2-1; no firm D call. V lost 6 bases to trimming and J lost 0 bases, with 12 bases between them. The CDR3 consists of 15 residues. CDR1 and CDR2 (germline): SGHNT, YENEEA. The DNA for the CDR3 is TGTGCCAGCAGTAGAGCGCCGAGCTCCTACAATGAGCAGTTCTTC. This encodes CASSRAPSSYNEQFF.

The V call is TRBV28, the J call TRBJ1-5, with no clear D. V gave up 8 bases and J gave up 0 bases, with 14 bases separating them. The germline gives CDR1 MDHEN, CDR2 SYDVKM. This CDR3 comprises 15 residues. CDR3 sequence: CASRNSVASNQPQHF. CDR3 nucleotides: TGTGCCAGCCGAAACTCCGTTGCTAGCAATCAGCCCCAGCATTTT.

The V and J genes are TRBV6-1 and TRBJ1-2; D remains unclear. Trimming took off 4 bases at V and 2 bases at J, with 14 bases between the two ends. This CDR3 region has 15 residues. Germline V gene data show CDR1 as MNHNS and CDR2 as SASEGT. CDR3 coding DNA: TGTGCCAGCAGTGGTTCCAGGCCGGGCAACTATGGCTACACCTTC. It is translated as CASSGSRPGNYGYTF.

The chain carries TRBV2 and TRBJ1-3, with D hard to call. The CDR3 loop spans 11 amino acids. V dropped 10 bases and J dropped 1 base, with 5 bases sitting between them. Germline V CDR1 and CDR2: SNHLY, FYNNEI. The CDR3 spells CAIASGNTIYF. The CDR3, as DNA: TGTGCCATAGCGTCTGGAAACACCATATATTTT.

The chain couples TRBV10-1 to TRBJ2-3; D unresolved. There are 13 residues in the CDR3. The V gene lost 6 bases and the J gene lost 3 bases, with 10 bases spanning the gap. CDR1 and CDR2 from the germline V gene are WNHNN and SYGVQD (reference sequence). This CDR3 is CASRGFGTDTQYF. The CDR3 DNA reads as TGCGCCAGCAGAGGCTTCGGGACAGATACGCAGTATTTT.

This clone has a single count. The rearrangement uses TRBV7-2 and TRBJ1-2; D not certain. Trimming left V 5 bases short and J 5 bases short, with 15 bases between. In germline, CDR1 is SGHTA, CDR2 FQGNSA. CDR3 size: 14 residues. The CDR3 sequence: CASSETGSGYGYTF. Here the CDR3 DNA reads TGTGCCAGCAGCGAAACGGGGTCGGGGTATGGCTACACCTTC.

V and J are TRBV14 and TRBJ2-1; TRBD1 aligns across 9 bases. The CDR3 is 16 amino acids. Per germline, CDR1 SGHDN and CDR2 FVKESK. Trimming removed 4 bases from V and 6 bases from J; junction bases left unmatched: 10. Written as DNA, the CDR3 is TGTGCCAGCAGCCTAGCACCGGGACAGGGAACCAATGAGCAGTTCTTC. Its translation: CASSLAPGQGTNEQFF. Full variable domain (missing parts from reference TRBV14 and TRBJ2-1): EAGVTQFPSHSVIEKGQTVTLRCDPISGHDNLYWYRRVMGKEIKFLLHFVKESKQDESGMPNNRFLAERTGGTYSTLKVQPAELEDSGVYFCASSLAPGQGTNEQFFGPGTRLTVL.

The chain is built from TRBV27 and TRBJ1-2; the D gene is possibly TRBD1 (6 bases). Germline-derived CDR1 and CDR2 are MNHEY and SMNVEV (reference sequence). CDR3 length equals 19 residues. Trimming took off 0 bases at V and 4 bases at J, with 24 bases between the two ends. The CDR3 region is CASSLSGLAGAGGRYGYTF. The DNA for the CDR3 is TGTGCCAGCAGTTTATCGGGGTTGGCGGGGGCTGGAGGGCGCTATGGCTACACCTTC.